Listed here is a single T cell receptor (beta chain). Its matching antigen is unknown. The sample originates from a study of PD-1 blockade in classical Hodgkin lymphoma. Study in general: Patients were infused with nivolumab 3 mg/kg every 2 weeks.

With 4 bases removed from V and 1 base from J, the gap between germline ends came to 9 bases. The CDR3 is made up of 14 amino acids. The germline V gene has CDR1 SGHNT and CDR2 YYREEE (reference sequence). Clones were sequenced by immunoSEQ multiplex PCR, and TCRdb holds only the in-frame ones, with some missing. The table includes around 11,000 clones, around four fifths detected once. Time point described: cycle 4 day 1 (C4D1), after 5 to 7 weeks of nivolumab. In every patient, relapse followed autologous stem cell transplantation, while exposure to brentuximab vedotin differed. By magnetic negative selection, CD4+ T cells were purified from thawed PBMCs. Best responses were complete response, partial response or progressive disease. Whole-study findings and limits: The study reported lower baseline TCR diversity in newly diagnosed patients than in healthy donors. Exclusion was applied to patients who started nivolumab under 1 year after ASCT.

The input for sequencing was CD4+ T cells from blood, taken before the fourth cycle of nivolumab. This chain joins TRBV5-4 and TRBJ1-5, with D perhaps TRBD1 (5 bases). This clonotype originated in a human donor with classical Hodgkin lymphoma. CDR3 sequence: CASSQKGSNQPQHF. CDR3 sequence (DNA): TGTGCCAGCAGCCAAAAGGGGAGCAATCAGCCCCAGCATTTT. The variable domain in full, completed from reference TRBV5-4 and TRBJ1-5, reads ETGVTQSPTHLIKTRGQQVTLRCSSQSGHNTVSWYQQALGQGPQFIFQYYREEENGRGNFPPRFSGLQFPNYSSELNVNALELDDSALYLCASSQKGSNQPQHFGDGTRLSIL.